This is a list of T cell receptor beta chains from one sample in a study of control samples from healthy donors and cancer patients. The data were produced by immunoSEQ multiplex PCR, yet TCRdb's version contains in-frame clones alone and is incomplete. This sample lists roughly 200,000 clones; its ten largest clones have roughly 2%. Sequenced input: blood. All receptors derive from a woman under 40 in good health. The CDR3 runs from the conserved cysteine through the conserved F or W. Fields, in order: V gene, J gene, D gene, CDR3 length, CDR3 protein, CDR3 DNA. D genes are given only for firm matches.

TRBV7-9	TRBJ2-7	TRBD1	15	CASYRGPGQTYEQYF	TGTGCCAGCTACCGTGGCCCGGGACAGACCTACGAGCAGTACTTC
TRBV28	TRBJ2-5	TRBD1	15	CASRRGRGGQETQYF	TGTGCCAGCAGGAGGGGGCGAGGTGGACAAGAGACCCAGTACTTC
TRBV7-2	TRBJ2-1	NA	12	CASSLFNNEQFF	TGTGCCAGCAGCTTATTTAACAATGAGCAGTTCTTC
TRBV4-2	TRBJ2-7	TRBD1	18	CASSQDWGTGVGFDEQYF	TGTGCCAGCAGCCAAGATTGGGGGACAGGGGTGGGGTTCGACGAGCAGTACTTC
TRBV6-1	TRBJ1-2	NA	13	CASSEVGSYGYTF	TGTGCCAGCAGTGAAGTAGGCTCATATGGCTACACCTTC
TRBV7-2	TRBJ2-5	TRBD2	17	CASSLASSGGLQETQYF	TGTGCCAGCAGCTTAGCGAGTAGCGGGGGTCTCCAAGAGACCCAGTACTTC
TRBV28	TRBJ1-2	TRBD1	16	CASSFGSRGGGYGYTF	TGTGCCAGCAGTTTCGGGTCACGAGGGGGCGGCTATGGCTACACCTTC
TRBV7-2	TRBJ1-1	NA	14	CASSLGWMNTEAFF	TGTGCCAGCAGCTTAGGATGGATGAACACTGAAGCTTTCTTT
TRBV14	TRBJ2-3	NA	14	CASSQGTGRDTQYF	TGTGCCAGCAGCCAAGGGACTGGCCGGGATACGCAGTATTTT
TRBV28	TRBJ1-1	TRBD1	15	CASSSPGRGLTEAFF	TGTGCCAGCAGTTCCCCGGGGAGGGGGCTGACTGAAGCTTTCTTT
TRBV24-1	TRBJ1-5	NA	16	CATSDFGRGSNQPQHF	TGTGCCACCAGTGATTTCGGCCGGGGGAGCAATCAGCCCCAGCATTTT
TRBV5-1	TRBJ1-2	TRBD1	15	CASSWTGTAAYGYTF	TGCGCCAGCAGCTGGACAGGGACAGCGGCCTATGGCTACACCTTC
TRBV24-1	TRBJ1-5	NA	15	CATSTAGSSNQPQHF	TGTGCCACCTCCACGGCGGGATCTAGCAATCAGCCCCAGCATTTT
TRBV6-1	TRBJ1-5	NA	15	CASSEVGQHNQPQHF	TGTGCCAGCAGTGAAGTGGGGCAGCACAATCAGCCCCAGCATTTT
TRBV28	TRBJ2-7	NA	18	CASLYGRNSVARGYEQYF	TGTGCCAGCCTGTACGGAAGGAATTCAGTGGCTAGGGGGTACGAGCAGTACTTC
TRBV25-1	TRBJ2-7	NA	14	CASSERDGSYEQYF	TGTGCCAGCAGTGAACGGGACGGCTCCTACGAGCAGTACTTC
TRBV20-1	TRBJ1-1	NA	11	CSASLNTEAFF	TGCAGTGCTAGTCTCAACACTGAAGCTTTCTTT
TRBV6-2/TRBV6-3	TRBJ2-7	TRBD2	17	CASSPILGLAGSYEQYF	TGTGCCAGCAGCCCCATTTTGGGACTAGCGGGTTCCTACGAGCAGTACTTC
TRBV19	TRBJ1-2	TRBD1	15	CASSIGDRAYGGYTF	TGTGCCAGTAGTATTGGTGACAGGGCATATGGTGGCTACACCTTC
TRBV2	TRBJ1-5	NA	15	CASSSGTVSNQPQHF	TGTGCCAGCAGCTCCGGGACTGTTAGCAATCAGCCCCAGCATTTT
TRBV6-5	TRBJ1-5	TRBD1	15	CASSRDRNSNQPQHF	TGTGCCAGCTCCCGGGACAGGAATAGCAATCAGCCCCAGCATTTT
TRBV5-1	TRBJ2-3	NA	15	CASSREATSTDTQYF	TGCGCCAGCAGCCGGGAAGCTACTAGCACAGATACGCAGTATTTT
TRBV7-2	TRBJ1-4	NA	16	CASSLGGAIQTEKLFF	TGTGCCAGCAGCTTAGGGGGGGCCATCCAAACTGAAAAACTGTTTTTT
TRBV5-6	TRBJ1-3	TRBD1	15	CASSLGTGSRATIYF	TGTGCCAGCAGCTTGGGGACAGGGTCTCGGGCCACCATATATTTT
TRBV5-1	TRBJ2-5	NA	15	CASRLESGAEKTQYF	TGCGCCAGCAGGTTGGAATCAGGGGCGGAAAAGACCCAGTACTTC
TRBV7-9	TRBJ1-2	NA	10	CASSPEGYTF	TGTGCCAGCAGTCCCGAAGGCTACACCTTC
TRBV27	TRBJ1-2	NA	13	CASSQFTGNGYTF	TGTGCCAGCAGCCAATTCACAGGGAACGGCTACACCTTC
TRBV11-2	TRBJ1-1	TRBD1	13	CASSLDRGQGAFF	TGTGCCAGCAGCTTAGATCGTGGACAGGGAGCTTTCTTT
TRBV5-1	TRBJ2-7	NA	14	CASSLGQVTYEQYF	TGCGCCAGCAGCTTGGGGCAGGTGACCTACGAGCAGTACTTC